The clone carrying this TCR beta chain came up a few times. Its antigen is not known. The data were obtained in a study of glioma-infiltrating T cells after dendritic cell vaccination. Overall study results and limits: The cohort had few patients with full blood and tumor sets.

The PCR used 60 V beta and 13 J beta primers. Here immunoSEQ multiplex PCR was the method, and the copy in TCRdb shows in-frame clones only, minus some. The table includes 85,000 to 100,000 clones, more than 80% detected once. Described time point: after dendritic cell vaccination, including at tumor progression/relapse. None of the glioblastoma patients had an isocitrate dehydrogenase mutation. PBMC were collected before vaccination, two weeks after the third vaccination, and at progression. The germline V gene has CDR1 SGHTS and CDR2 YDEGEE. This CDR3 comprises 15 residues. V dropped 0 bases and J dropped 7 bases, with 14 bases sitting between them.

Sample: blood, taken after dendritic cell vaccination. This chain links TRBV5-8 with TRBJ1-5; no firm D call. The sequence came from a human donor with glioblastoma. The CDR3 region has the DNA TGTGCCAGCAGCTTGGCCGGGAATGGGATGCAGCCCCAGCATTTT. Translating gives CASSLAGNGMQPQHF.